This T cell receptor (beta chain) originates from a study of blood T cell repertoires in COVID-19. Study as a whole: Donors in the United States, Italy and Spain gave samples during acute or convalescent COVID-19. Sources were T cells, B-cell-depleted T cells, or PBMCs; the material itself was cDNA or gDNA.

Using immunoSEQ multiplex PCR, the repertoire was profiled, and TCRdb retains in-frame clones only, with some absent. The table lists about 190,000 clones, less than 90% of them singletons. Looked up from germline, CDR1 is SGHRS and CDR2 is YFSETQ. J lost 7 bases, V lost 5 bases, and 8 bases had no gene match. There are 13 residues in the CDR3. The material sequenced was peripheral blood. The receptor was isolated from a human donor in a cohort sampled during active COVID-19. This chain links TRBV5-1 with TRBJ2-5, with 7 bases aligning to TRBD1. For the CDR3, the DNA is TGCGCCAGCAGGCTTGGACAGGCCGGGACCCAGTACTTC. Protein: CASRLGQAGTQYF.